A selection of T cell receptor beta chains follows, all from one sample in a study of T cells in Graves' hyperthyroidism and ophthalmopathy. TCRdb passed the multiplex PCR reads through MiXCR, listing each CDR3 protein once. Of hundreds of thousands of distinct CDR3 sequences in the sample, 15% to 19% were seen once. Sequenced input: blood. These receptors all stem from a woman in her late teens or twenties with Graves' hyperthyroidism. Both conserved end residues are part of each CDR3. The D gene is left open where the match is weak. Size tells how often a clone was seen (once, few, many) or the class of an expanded clone, and some rows leave it out.

clone size	V gene	D gene	J gene	CDR3 protein	CDR3 DNA
NA	TRBV15	TRBD2	TRBJ2-3	CATSRGTTSGPTDTQYF	TGTGCCACCAGCAGAGGGACGACTAGCGGACCCACAGATACGCAGTATTTT
NA	TRBV29-1	NA	TRBJ1-2	CSVEVWRGAGYTF	TGCAGCGTTGAAGTGTGGAGGGGAGCTGGCTACACCTTC
many	TRBV2	NA	TRBJ1-5	CASSEEGNQPQHF	TGTGCCAGCAGTGAAGAAGGCAATCAGCCCCAGCATTTT
many	TRBV6-6	NA	TRBJ2-7	CASSYSNRRAEQYF	TGTGCCAGCAGTTACTCGAATCGTAGGGCCGAGCAGTACTTC
many	TRBV6-1	NA	TRBJ1-5	CASTPGGLGNQPQHF	TGTGCCAGCACCCCAGGTGGATTGGGAAATCAGCCCCAGCATTTT
few	TRBV4-1	TRBD2	TRBJ2-5	CASSQDGGSGEVQTQYF	TGCGCCAGCAGCCAAGACGGGGGGTCGGGGGAAGTTCAGACCCAGTACTTC
NA	TRBV18	TRBD1	TRBJ2-7	CASSPVSGQASTYEQYF	TGTGCCAGCTCACCCGTTTCGGGACAGGCCTCGACCTACGAGCAGTACTTC
many	TRBV28	TRBD2	TRBJ2-1	CASCLSGGVTEQFF	TGTGCCAGCTGCCTAAGCGGGGGGGTTACTGAGCAGTTCTTC
NA	TRBV11-3	TRBD1	TRBJ2-3	CASSLDFSGGQGADTQYF	TGTGCCAGCAGCTTAGATTTTTCAGGGGGACAGGGAGCAGATACGCAGTATTTT
NA	TRBV5-1	TRBD1	TRBJ1-2	CASSFALTGTGRYGYTF	TGCGCCAGCAGCTTCGCGTTAACCGGGACAGGGCGCTATGGCTACACCTTC
NA	TRBV6-1	NA	TRBJ2-3	CASSQTRRRGSGTDTQYF	TGTGCCAGCAGCCAAACGAGGCGACGGGGGTCGGGCACAGATACGCAGTATTTT
many	TRBV7-9	NA	TRBJ2-3	CASSLGVTVNTDTQYF	TGTGCCAGCAGCTTAGGGGTCACAGTAAACACAGATACGCAGTATTTT
many	TRBV15	NA	TRBJ2-5	CATSRDFQETQYF	TGTGCCACCAGCAGAGATTTTCAAGAGACCCAGTACTTC
few	TRBV6-1	TRBD2	TRBJ2-3	CASSIAGATDTQYF	TGTGCCAGCAGTATAGCGGGAGCCACAGATACGCAGTATTTT